A selection of T cell receptor beta chains follows, all from one sample in a study of metastatic and nonmetastatic thyroid tumors. MiXCR re-clonotyped the PCR reads for TCRdb. Of fewer than 20,000 clones detected, roughly 29% appear once; the ten largest clones hold around 27%. Sequencing was carried out using tumor tissue. Receptors originate from a male donor with papillary thyroid cancer or a benign thyroid nodule (not recorded which). Some clones in this sample may be carry-over from other donors' samples. Each CDR3 is given without its conserved first and last residue. Each record gives: CDR3 protein, V gene, clone size, J gene. The size entry is marked missing in some rows and otherwise reads once, few, many or a size class.

cdr3_aa: ASSQDLVLAGGPTSYEQY; v_call: TRBV4-3; clone_size: many; j_call: TRBJ2-7
cdr3_aa: ASSLFDEGRENTEAF; v_call: TRBV5-4; clone_size: many; j_call: TRBJ1-1
cdr3_aa: ASSSRGGLAGLETQY; v_call: TRBV19; clone_size: many; j_call: TRBJ2-5
cdr3_aa: ASSSRLGAYEQY; v_call: TRBV11-3; clone_size: NA; j_call: TRBJ2-7
cdr3_aa: ASSISGGQITGELF; v_call: TRBV27; clone_size: NA; j_call: TRBJ2-2
cdr3_aa: ASSLAAGGCNEQF; v_call: TRBV7-2; clone_size: NA; j_call: TRBJ2-1
cdr3_aa: SVNSGNTIY; v_call: TRBV20-1; clone_size: many; j_call: TRBJ1-3
cdr3_aa: ASSPRSGQRNTEAF; v_call: TRBV11-3; clone_size: NA; j_call: TRBJ1-1
cdr3_aa: ASSPQGQGAREQY; v_call: TRBV28; clone_size: few; j_call: TRBJ2-7
cdr3_aa: ASSEQGVGELF; v_call: TRBV6-1; clone_size: few; j_call: TRBJ2-2
cdr3_aa: ASSFPRELAYEQY; v_call: TRBV28; clone_size: NA; j_call: TRBJ2-7
cdr3_aa: ASKWGDTEAF; v_call: TRBV6-1; clone_size: NA; j_call: TRBJ1-1
cdr3_aa: ASSLQTTGELF; v_call: TRBV5-1; clone_size: NA; j_call: TRBJ2-2
cdr3_aa: ASSLDPEGFYTEAF; v_call: TRBV11-2; clone_size: many; j_call: TRBJ1-1
cdr3_aa: ASSSAGTEAF; v_call: TRBV18; clone_size: many; j_call: TRBJ1-1
cdr3_aa: SSEGSGGYT; v_call: TRBV20-1; clone_size: NA; j_call: TRBJ1-2
cdr3_aa: ASSLTCVDEQY; v_call: TRBV27; clone_size: few; j_call: TRBJ2-7
cdr3_aa: ASTINTEAF; v_call: TRBV19; clone_size: few; j_call: TRBJ1-1
cdr3_aa: ASSSQRTGGTQY; v_call: TRBV11-3; clone_size: NA; j_call: TRBJ2-3
cdr3_aa: ASSAPWGSYEQY; v_call: TRBV6-1; clone_size: NA; j_call: TRBJ2-7
cdr3_aa: ASSYGTNMIHYGYT; v_call: TRBV6-5; clone_size: NA; j_call: TRBJ1-2
cdr3_aa: ASSPDSSNYGYT; v_call: TRBV18; clone_size: NA; j_call: TRBJ1-2
cdr3_aa: ASSSTDFSNEQF; v_call: TRBV7-7; clone_size: many; j_call: TRBJ2-1
cdr3_aa: ASSHDSGRGQETQY; v_call: TRBV4-1; clone_size: many; j_call: TRBJ2-5
cdr3_aa: ASSRRNYGYT; v_call: TRBV19; clone_size: many; j_call: TRBJ1-2
cdr3_aa: AGSPWGPGANVLT; v_call: TRBV6-1; clone_size: few; j_call: TRBJ2-6
cdr3_aa: ASSWTGLYEQY; v_call: TRBV12-3/TRBV12-4; clone_size: few; j_call: TRBJ2-7
cdr3_aa: ASSEDRVSYEQY; v_call: TRBV27; clone_size: NA; j_call: TRBJ2-7
cdr3_aa: ASRGRDSSYEQY; v_call: TRBV6-1; clone_size: few; j_call: TRBJ2-7